Shown below are 25 T cell receptor beta chains from a single sample sequenced in a study of blood T cell repertoires in COVID-19. TCRdb's copy holds only in-frame clones and misses some; the assay was immunoSEQ multiplex PCR. The table has almost 55,000 clones, roughly 84% seen once. The sequencing input was peripheral blood. The receptors were sampled from a man aged 45-65 years with active COVID-19.

The chain joins TRBV5-5 to TRBJ2-2; 11 bases are shared with TRBD2. Trimming took 4 bases from V and 0 from J; bases not matched to a gene: 8. The CDR3 covers 18 residues. Germline CDR1 SGHKS, CDR2 YYEKEE (reference sequence). The chain's CDR3 is CASSHPLAGASNTGELFF. The CDR3 DNA sequence: TGTGCCAGCAGCCATCCACTAGCGGGAGCTTCGAACACCGGGGAGCTGTTTTTT.

The J gene is TRBJ1-3, the V gene TRBV9; 7 nucleotides line up with TRBD1. The germline gives CDR1 SGDLS, CDR2 YYNGEE. The CDR3 extends over 17 amino acids. The V segment lost 0 bases and the J segment 2 bases; nucleotides outside the gene matches: 8. The CDR3 DNA sequence: TGTGCCAGCAGCGTAGGGGAAGAGGGGGCGGCTGGAAACACCATATATTTT. Its translation: CASSVGEEGAAGNTIYF.

About this clone: One end of the junction is discordant with germline, which a read error may explain. The V and J genes are TRBV7-3 and TRBJ2-1; D uncertain. Germline CDR1 SGHTA, CDR2 FQGTGA. The CDR3 has 13 amino acids. The chain's CDR3 is CASSLTRRDEQFF. The CDR3 DNA sequence: TGTGCCAGCAGCCTAACTCGTCGGGATGAGCAGTTCTTC.

This rearrangement joins TRBV5-1 to TRBJ1-1; D might be TRBD1 (5 bases). The CDR3 totals 17 residues. The V end was cut by 6 bases, the J end by 5 bases, with 26 bases between. Germline assignment: CDR1 SGHRS and CDR2 YFSETQ. CDR3 loop: CASTRGDGPNRSTEAFF. The CDR3, as DNA: TGCGCCAGCACCCGTGGAGATGGCCCAAACAGGTCTACTGAAGCTTTCTTT. The full variable domain, rest sourced from reference TRBV5-1 and TRBJ1-1, is KAGVTQTPRYLIKTRGQQVTLSCSPISGHRSVSWYQQTPGQGLQFLFEYFSETQRNKGNFPGRFSGRQFSNSRSEMNVSTLELGDSALYLCASTRGDGPNRSTEAFFGQGTRLTVV.

The genes are TRBV14 and TRBJ2-2; 8 bases are shared with TRBD1. The CDR3 sequence is 18 residues long. In germline, CDR1 is SGHDN, CDR2 FVKESK. V shed 5 bases and J 1 base; nucleotides not matched to a gene: 12. This CDR3 reads CASSIRQGMKLNTGELFF. In nucleotides, the CDR3 is TGTGCCAGCAGCATCCGACAGGGGATGAAGTTGAACACCGGGGAGCTGTTTTTT.

The chain couples TRBV19 to TRBJ1-2; TRBD1 matches 10 bases. Germline values: CDR1 LNHDA, CDR2 SQIVND (reference sequence). The CDR3 spans 16 residues. V trimming: 6 bases; J trimming: 3 bases; junction bases outside the gene matches: 10. The CDR3 DNA reads TGTGCCAGTAGCAGCAGTTTGGGACAGGGGTACTATGGCTACACCTTC. This sequence encodes CASSSSLGQGYYGYTF. The whole variable domain, remainder taken from reference TRBV19 and TRBJ1-2, is DGGITQSPKYLFRKEGQNVTLSCEQNLNHDAMYWYRQDPGQGLRLIYYSQIVNDFQKGDIAEGYSVSREKKESFPLTVTSAQKNPTAFYLCASSSSLGQGYYGYTFGSGTRLTVV.

The J gene is TRBJ1-5, the V gene TRBV4-3; D may be TRBD1 (5 bases). V lost 0 bases and J 1 base, leaving 10 bases between the germline ends. Germline V gene sequence: CDR1 LGHNA, CDR2 YSLEER. This CDR3 has 16 amino acids. This CDR3 is CASSQEGHRSNQPQHF. CDR3 DNA: TGCGCCAGCAGCCAAGAGGGGCATAGAAGCAATCAGCCCCAGCATTTT.

The chain joins TRBV9 to TRBJ1-1; maybe TRBD1 (6 bases). Germline CDR1 reads SGDLS; CDR2 reads YYNGEE. The CDR3 runs 14 residues. Trimming took 3 bases from V and 4 from J, leaving 13 bases between them. The chain's CDR3 is CASSATGIGTEAFF. The CDR3 DNA is TGTGCCAGCAGCGCCACAGGGATCGGCACTGAAGCTTTCTTT.

Remarks on this clone: Additional DNA sequences in this sample encode the identical CDR3. This sequence joins TRBV27 and TRBJ1-1; TRBD1 might be the D (5 bases). The CDR3 sequence is 13 residues long. V was clipped by 3 bases and J by 0 bases, with 5 bases between them. Per germline, CDR1 MNHEY and CDR2 SMNVEV (reference sequence). The CDR3 region is CASSLTVNTEAFF. The DNA for the CDR3 is TGTGCCAGCAGTTTGACAGTGAACACTGAAGCTTTCTTT.

This clone came up a few times. This sequence joins TRBV30 and TRBJ1-3; 7 positions agree with TRBD1. Looked up from germline, CDR1 is GTSNPN and CDR2 is SVGIG (reference sequence). The CDR3 contains 16 residues. Germline trimming cut 4 bases from V and 0 bases from J; bases unmatched to any gene: 9. The DNA for the CDR3 is TGTGCCTGGACCCGGACAGGAACCACCTCTGGAAACACCATATATTTT. Translated, it gives CAWTRTGTTSGNTIYF.

The chain links TRBV27 to TRBJ2-7; D may be TRBD2 (7 bases). This CDR3 comprises 16 residues. The germline V and J ends were trimmed by 7 bases and 0 bases, with 19 bases remaining between them. Germline CDR1 MNHEY, CDR2 SMNVEV (reference sequence). CDR3 nucleotide sequence: TGTGCCAGCACCCTAAGGGGGGGGGAAGGCTCCTACGAGCAGTACTTC. As protein: CASTLRGGEGSYEQYF.

This chain connects TRBV18 to TRBJ2-3, with D perhaps TRBD2 (6 bases). The CDR3 totals 13 residues. From germline, CDR1 is KGHSH and CDR2 LQKENI. The DNA for the CDR3 is TGTGGAGGTCAGGGCTCGGGGGCAGATACGCAGTATTTT. It specifies CGGQGSGADTQYF.

This chain connects TRBV5-4 to TRBJ1-2; D perhaps matches TRBD1 (6 bases). Germline V CDR1 and CDR2: SGHNT, YYREEE (reference sequence). The CDR3 covers 16 residues. Trimming cost V 0 bases and J 2 bases, with 14 bases left between them. CDR3 protein: CASSLEGGQTNYGYTF. Written as DNA, the CDR3 is TGTGCCAGCAGCTTGGAAGGAGGACAGACCAACTATGGCTACACCTTC.

This chain joins TRBV3-1 (or the pseudogene TRBV3-2) and TRBJ2-5; D ambiguous. The CDR3 loop spans 13 amino acids. CDR1 and CDR2 from the germline V gene are LGHDT and YNNKEL (reference sequence). V was trimmed by 3 bases and J by 4 bases, leaving 9 bases between them. The CDR3 bases are TGTGCCAGCAGCCACGGAGCCTCAGAGACCCAGTACTTC. Its translation: CASSHGASETQYF.

The chain recombines TRBV6-4 with TRBJ2-1, with 7 bases lining up with TRBD2. Germline CDR1 is MRHNA and CDR2 is SNTAGT. The CDR3 runs to 15 residues. With 6 bases clipped from V and 8 bases from J, the junction kept 13 bases outside the gene matches. The CDR3 sequence: CASSLGQSTSDEQFF. The CDR3 bases are TGTGCCAGCAGCCTGGGGCAATCCACTAGCGATGAGCAGTTCTTC.

This chain connects TRBV27 to TRBJ2-3; no clear D gene. V was cut by 2 bases and J by 5 bases, with 17 bases left in between. This CDR3 spans 16 amino acids. Germline V gene lookup returns CDR1 MNHEY and CDR2 SMNVEV (reference sequence). CDR3 in amino acids: CASSLRPVRSLDTQYF. In DNA, the CDR3 is TGTGCCAGCAGTTTAAGGCCAGTAAGGAGTTTAGATACGCAGTATTTT.

The chain uses TRBV7-8 and TRBJ2-7, with TRBD2 as a possible D gene (5 bases). CDR1 is SGHVS and CDR2 is FQNEAQ in the germline V gene. V was cut by 1 base and J by 0 bases, with 13 bases left in between. The CDR3 is made up of 16 amino acids. The chain's CDR3 is CASSLDDYRTSYEQYF. In DNA form, the CDR3 reads TGTGCCAGCAGCTTAGACGACTACCGAACCTCCTACGAGCAGTACTTC.

V gene TRBV4-3 combines with J gene TRBJ2-5; tentatively, D is TRBD1 (5 bases). Germline CDR1 is LGHNA and CDR2 is YSLEER. V was pared by 0 bases and J by 9 bases, with 20 bases between. The length of the CDR3 is 16 residues. The CDR3 here is CASSQDGADSIGAQYF. CDR3 DNA sequence: TGCGCCAGCAGCCAAGATGGGGCCGACTCCATTGGGGCCCAGTACTTC.

The gene calls are TRBV6-5 and TRBJ1-2; no firm D call. Germline V CDR1 and CDR2: MNHEY, SVGAGI. This CDR3 contains 12 residues. V dropped 6 bases and J dropped 2 bases, with 7 bases sitting between them. CDR3 nucleotides: TGTGCCAGCAGAGTTAGAAACTATGGCTACACCTTC. This encodes CASRVRNYGYTF.

The V and J genes are TRBV5-1 and TRBJ1-4; 8 bases align to TRBD1. The CDR3 consists of 16 residues. Germline V gives CDR1 SGHRS, CDR2 YFSETQ. Losses at the gene ends were 2 bases for V and 0 bases for J; bases not matched to a gene: 3. In DNA form, the CDR3 reads TGCGCCAGCAGCTTTGGACAGGGTCCAACTAATGAAAAACTGTTTTTT. It encodes CASSFGQGPTNEKLFF.

J is TRBJ1-1 and V is TRBV7-8; D not certain. V lost 5 bases and J 1 base, leaving 8 bases between the germline ends. The CDR3 covers 13 residues. Germline CDR1 reads SGHVS; CDR2 reads FQNEAQ. In nucleotides, the CDR3 is TGTGCCAGCAGCATTACGGGGAACACTGAAGCTTTCTTT. It codes for CASSITGNTEAFF.

The chain recombines TRBV7-2 with TRBJ1-5; TRBD1 aligns across 9 bases. J was trimmed by 5 bases and V by 6 bases; bases with no gene match: 5. The V gene's germline CDR1 is SGHTA and CDR2 FQGNSA. This CDR3 has 14 residues. CDR3: CASSLDRGDQPQHF. The DNA of the CDR3 is TGTGCCAGCAGTTTGGACAGGGGTGATCAGCCCCAGCATTTT.

The chain uses TRBV27 and TRBJ2-1, with D maybe TRBD2 (5 bases). The CDR3 sequence is 16 residues long. The germline gives CDR1 MNHEY, CDR2 SMNVEV (reference sequence). Trimming took 10 bases from V and 7 from J, leaving 26 bases between them. The CDR3 protein is CAIPPPGDGSVNEQFF. The CDR3 coding sequence is TGTGCCATTCCACCCCCTGGGGATGGGAGTGTGAATGAGCAGTTCTTC.

The V and J genes are TRBV10-3 and TRBJ2-2, with D uncertain. V was cut by 3 bases and J by 2 bases, with 10 bases left in between. CDR3 size: 15 residues. Looked up from germline, CDR1 is ENHRY and CDR2 is SYGVKD. CDR3 sequence reads: CAISEQTPNTGELFF. The CDR3 nucleotides are TGTGCCATCAGTGAACAAACACCCAACACCGGGGAGCTGTTTTTT.

The V call is TRBV4-2, the J call TRBJ2-7, with D unclear. Trimming removed 1 base at V and 6 bases at J, with 7 bases between. The CDR3 loop spans 12 amino acids. Per the germline V gene, CDR1 is LGHNA and CDR2 is YNFKEQ. Here the CDR3 reads CASSQVRSEQYF. DNA for the CDR3: TGTGCCAGCAGCCAAGTCCGTAGCGAGCAGTACTTC.